Listed below are T cell receptor beta chains from one sample, sequenced in a study of blood T cell repertoires in COVID-19. Using immunoSEQ multiplex PCR, the repertoire was profiled, and TCRdb retains in-frame clones only, with some absent. The table records 40,000 to 50,000 clones, around 83% of them present only once. Source material: peripheral blood. All receptors derive from a man between 40 and 49 years old with active COVID-19. CDR3s include the opening cysteine and the closing phenylalanine or tryptophan. D genes are given only for firm matches. Clone size is given for some rows only: seen once, a few or many times, or a class if the clone is expanded.

TRBD2,TRBJ2-3,TRBV10-3,-,17,TGTGCCATCAGTGGACTAGCGGGAGATCCTAGCACAGATACGCAGTATTTT,CAISGLAGDPSTDTQYF
-,TRBJ2-1,TRBV24-1,-,18,TGTGCCACCAGTGATTCTCTAGTGGGAGGTGGGTCCTACAATGAGCAGTTCTTC,CATSDSLVGGGSYNEQFF
-,TRBJ2-2,TRBV9,-,14,TGTGCCAGCAGCGTAGCTCTGAACACCGGGGAGCTGTTTTTT,CASSVALNTGELFF
-,TRBJ2-2,TRBV21-1,once,19,TGTGCCAGCAGCAAAACCGGGGGTTACCCGGCTCTAAACACCGGGGAGCTGTTTTTT,CASSKTGGYPALNTGELFF
TRBD1,TRBJ2-7,TRBV5-6,-,14,TGTGCCAGCAGCGCCGGACAGGGGGCGGGAGAGCAGTACTTC,CASSAGQGAGEQYF
TRBD1,TRBJ1-5,TRBV4-1,-,14,TGCGCCAGCAGCCGGACAGGGGGCAATCAGCCCCAGCATTTT,CASSRTGGNQPQHF
TRBD1,TRBJ2-3,TRBV30,once,16,TGTGCCTGGATCCTGCGGACAGGGGTGGGCACAGATACGCAGTATTTT,CAWILRTGVGTDTQYF
TRBD1,TRBJ2-5,TRBV5-4,-,12,TGTGCCAGCGGGACAGTTTCCGAGACCCAGTACTTC,CASGTVSETQYF
TRBD2,TRBJ2-7,TRBV4-2,few,16,TGTGCCAGCAGCCAAGATGAGACTAGCGGAACCTACGAGCAGTACTTC,CASSQDETSGTYEQYF
-,TRBJ2-1,TRBV29-1,-,13,TGCAGCGTTGAAGTTGCTAGCGATAATGAGCAGTTCTTC,CSVEVASDNEQFF
TRBD1,TRBJ1-5,TRBV4-2,-,17,TGTGCCAGCAGCCAAGACGCTCGGACAGGGGTAGGTCAGCCCCAGCATTTT,CASSQDARTGVGQPQHF
-,TRBJ2-7,TRBV6-5,-,13,TGTGCCAGCAGTTACTCACCGCGCTACGAGCAGTACTTC,CASSYSPRYEQYF
-,TRBJ2-2,TRBV5-6,-,17,TGTGCCAGCAGCTTGACTTCGTCTAGCGACGCCACCGGGGAGCTGTTTTTT,CASSLTSSSDATGELFF
TRBD1,TRBJ2-7,TRBV27,-,13,TGTGCCAGCAGCTTAACAGGGGCCTACGAGCAGTACTTC,CASSLTGAYEQYF
-,TRBJ1-5,TRBV6-5,-,14,TGTGCCAGCAGTCAGGGTCGCGGCAATCAGCCCCAGCATTTT,CASSQGRGNQPQHF
TRBD2,TRBJ2-2,TRBV2,-,16,TGTGCCAGGACCCTAGCGGGAGAATCCCCGGGCGGGGAGCTGTTTTTT,CARTLAGESPGGELFF
TRBD1,TRBJ1-5,TRBV19,-,17,TGTGCCAGTAGTATAGAGGGTGGGACAGGGGGAAATCAGCCCCAGCATTTT,CASSIEGGTGGNQPQHF
-,TRBJ2-4,TRBV12-2,-,18,TGTGCAAGTCGCCCTCGGACAGGGATAGGGTCTGACCAAAACATTCAGTACTTC,CASRPRTGIGSDQNIQYF
TRBD1,TRBJ1-2,TRBV30,-,13,TGTGCCTGGAGGGCAGGGGGCAAGCATGGCTACACCTTC,CAWRAGGKHGYTF
TRBD2,TRBJ2-1,TRBV28,-,17,TGTGCCAGCAGTCTGACTAGCGGGAGGGGGGGCTACAATGAGCAGTTCTTC,CASSLTSGRGGYNEQFF
-,TRBJ2-7,TRBV5-4,-,13,TGTGCCAGCAGCTTGGACCCAGACTACGAGCAGTACTTC,CASSLDPDYEQYF
-,TRBJ2-7,TRBV10-3,few,15,TGTGCCATCAGTGGGGGAGACAGGATCGGGTACGAGCAGTACTTC,CAISGGDRIGYEQYF
TRBD2,TRBJ2-3,TRBV6-5,-,15,TGTGCCAGCAGAGTAGCGGGAGAGGGTGCAGATACGCAGTATTTT,CASRVAGEGADTQYF
-,TRBJ2-7,TRBV21-1,-,17,TGTGCCAGCAGCAAAGAGACCGACAATGACGAAACCTACGAGCAGTACTTC,CASSKETDNDETYEQYF
-,TRBJ1-4,TRBV28,-,13,TGTGCCAGCAGTTTCTGGCAGAATGAAAAACTGTTTTTT,CASSFWQNEKLFF
TRBD2,TRBJ2-2,TRBV18,-,15,TGTGCCAGCTCACCGAGCGGGAGGGGAACCGGGGAGCTGTTTTTT,CASSPSGRGTGELFF